These 28 T cell receptor beta chains came from one sample sequenced in a study of technical replicates of blood from a handful of donors. Here immunoSEQ multiplex PCR was the method, and the copy in TCRdb shows in-frame clones only, minus some. The sample consists of under 85,000 clones, 95% to 98% of them appearing once. Sequencing was done on a sample of T cells isolated from PBMCs. Receptors were obtained from a human donor in good health.

The chain has TRBV5-6 and TRBJ1-3; D uncertain. Per the germline V gene, CDR1 is SGHDT and CDR2 is YYEEEE. V lost 0 bases and J lost 3, with 13 bases in between. The CDR3 has 16 amino acids. The CDR3 region is CASSLAGEVFGNTIYF. For the CDR3, the DNA is TGTGCCAGCAGCTTGGCCGGGGAGGTCTTTGGAAACACCATATATTTT.

V usage is TRBV5-6 and J usage is TRBJ2-7; 11 positions match TRBD2. Losses at the gene ends were 1 base for V and 3 bases for J; bases not matched to a gene: 6. Germline values: CDR1 SGHDT, CDR2 YYEEEE. The CDR3 is 16 residues long. CDR3 loop: CASSLRLAGFFYEQYF. Here the CDR3 DNA reads TGTGCCAGCAGCTTGCGACTAGCGGGATTTTTCTACGAGCAGTACTTC.

This chain uses TRBV6-5 with TRBJ2-3; 7 bases match TRBD1. The CDR3 has 14 residues. Losses at the gene ends were 2 bases for V and 5 bases for J; bases not matched to a gene: 4. The germline CDR1 and CDR2 sequences are MNHEY and SVGAGI. The CDR3 reads CASSYPAGGDTQYF. CDR3 DNA: TGTGCCAGCAGTTACCCGGCAGGGGGAGATACGCAGTATTTT.

V gene TRBV6-1 combines with J gene TRBJ2-7; 8 nucleotides agree with TRBD2. Germline assignment: CDR1 MNHNS and CDR2 SASEGT. The CDR3 length is 16 residues. V lost 1 base and J lost 2; bases outside the gene matches: 7. The CDR3 DNA sequence: TGTGCCAGCAGTGAAGTAGAGCGGGAGTTCACCTACGAGCAGTACTTC. Amino acid sequence: CASSEVEREFTYEQYF.

This chain links TRBV4-2 with TRBJ2-5; D perhaps matches TRBD1 (6 bases). Germline V lookup: CDR1 LGHNA, CDR2 YNFKEQ. This CDR3 region has 16 residues. The V gene lost 3 bases and the J gene lost 1 base, with 15 bases spanning the gap. Written as DNA, the CDR3 is TGTGCCAGCAGCCACGCGTTATCCAGGGGCCAAGAGACCCAGTACTTC. Translating it yields CASSHALSRGQETQYF.

This clone was observed a handful of times. V gene TRBV5-1 combines with J gene TRBJ2-3; 7 bases fit TRBD2. The CDR3 covers 17 residues. With 0 bases clipped from V and 1 base from J, the junction kept 8 bases outside the gene matches. Germline values: CDR1 SGHRS, CDR2 YFSETQ. The CDR3 reads CASSLESATSGTDTQYF. CDR3 nucleotides: TGCGCCAGCAGCTTGGAGTCGGCTACTAGCGGCACAGATACGCAGTATTTT.

This clone was counted between two and nine times. The genes are TRBV7-9 and TRBJ1-1, with 8 nucleotides matching TRBD1. V was clipped by 5 bases and J by 2 bases; unmatched bases: 7. This CDR3 has 15 residues. Germline CDR1 reads SEHNR; CDR2 reads FQNEAQ (reference sequence). The DNA for the CDR3 is TGTGCCAGCAGCGGATGGGACAGGTACAACACTGAAGCTTTCTTT. It codes for CASSGWDRYNTEAFF.

The V and J genes are TRBV9 and TRBJ2-1; D not certain. The V end was cut by 0 bases, the J end by 0 bases, with 7 bases between. Germline values: CDR1 SGDLS, CDR2 YYNGEE. The CDR3 consists of 15 residues. DNA for the CDR3: TGTGCCAGCAGCGTAGCCGCCAGCTCCTACAATGAGCAGTTCTTC. As protein: CASSVAASSYNEQFF.

The chain couples TRBV9 to TRBJ2-3, with 8 positions matching TRBD2. Looked up from germline, CDR1 is SGDLS and CDR2 is YYNGEE. After removal of 1 base from V and 2 bases from J, the junction contained 6 bases not matched to a gene. CDR3 length: 16 amino acids. CDR3 in amino acids: CASSVNQRENTDTQYF. DNA for the CDR3: TGTGCCAGCAGCGTAAACCAGCGGGAGAACACAGATACGCAGTATTTT. The variable domain in full, completed from reference TRBV9 and TRBJ2-3, reads DSGVTQTPKHLITATGQRVTLRCSPRSGDLSVYWYQQSLDQGLQFLIQYYNGEERAKGNILERFSAQQFPDLHSELNLSSLELGDSALYFCASSVNQRENTDTQYFGPGTRLTVL.

The CDR3 DNA sequence: TGTGCCAGCTCACTACAGAACACTGAAGCTTTCTTT. Translated: CASSLQNTEAFF. This chain connects TRBV18 to TRBJ1-1; no definite D call. The V gene's germline CDR1 is KGHSH and CDR2 LQKENI. V was cut by 4 bases and J by 1 base, with 4 bases left in between. The CDR3 has 12 residues.

The chain carries TRBV6-5 and TRBJ2-3; tentatively, D is TRBD1 (5 bases). This CDR3 region has 16 residues. V dropped 2 bases and J dropped 2 bases, with 14 bases sitting between them. Germline lookup yields CDR1 MNHEY and CDR2 SVGAGI. CDR3 coding DNA: TGTGCCAGCAGTTACGGGCTCTTAGGGGACACAGATACGCAGTATTTT. This gives the protein CASSYGLLGDTDTQYF.

The rearrangement joins TRBV19 to TRBJ1-2; 8 bases are a match to TRBD1. With 5 bases clipped from V and 4 bases from J, the junction kept 3 bases outside the gene matches. The CDR3 spans 13 residues. Looked up from germline, CDR1 is LNHDA and CDR2 is SQIVND (reference sequence). The CDR3 region has the DNA TGTGCCAGTAGTTGGACAGGGATCTATGGCTACACCTTC. Translated, it gives CASSWTGIYGYTF.

This rearrangement joins TRBV28 to TRBJ1-2, with no clear D. Germline V gene sequence: CDR1 MDHEN, CDR2 SYDVKM. There are 14 residues in the CDR3. V was shortened by 8 bases and J by 7 bases, with 20 bases between the two germline ends. The CDR3 loop is CASYPTVSGSGYTF. The DNA for the CDR3 is TGTGCCAGCTACCCCACAGTTAGTGGCTCTGGCTACACCTTC.

This rearrangement joins TRBV6-6 to TRBJ2-2; D possibly corresponds to TRBD1 (6 bases). V shed 11 bases and J shed 3 bases, with 7 bases lying between them. The CDR3 length is 11 residues. The germline V gene has CDR1 MNHNY and CDR2 SVGAGI (reference sequence). The CDR3 loop reads CAYRDTGELFF. For the CDR3, the DNA is TGTGCCTACAGGGACACCGGGGAGCTGTTTTTT.

This rearrangement joins TRBV5-1 to TRBJ1-2; possible D gene TRBD1, 5 bases. Trimming cost V 6 bases and J 8 bases, with 20 bases left between them. CDR1 is SGHRS, CDR2 YFSETQ, per germline. There are 14 residues in the CDR3. The CDR3 bases are TGCGCCAGCACCAAGGATACGGGGGTCGTGGGCTACACCTTC. It yields the protein CASTKDTGVVGYTF.

The genes are TRBV30 and TRBJ2-2; D may be TRBD2 (5 bases). Germline CDR1 and CDR2: GTSNPN and SVGIG (reference sequence). CDR3 length: 15 residues. V was trimmed by 4 bases and J by 8 bases, leaving 20 bases between them. The CDR3 sequence: CAWNFGEMGFGELFF. The CDR3 bases are TGTGCCTGGAACTTTGGGGAGATGGGCTTTGGGGAGCTGTTTTTT.

The chain employs TRBV4-2 and TRBJ2-7; 8 bases are a match to TRBD1. Germline lookup yields CDR1 LGHNA and CDR2 YNFKEQ. Trimming removed 4 bases from V and 6 bases from J; junction bases left unmatched: 8. This CDR3 region has 14 residues. CDR3 residues: CASSPSSGTGEQYF. DNA for the CDR3: TGTGCCAGCAGCCCCTCATCCGGGACAGGCGAGCAGTACTTC.

CDR3 residues: CASSPGHSNEAFF. The DNA of the CDR3 is TGTGCCAGCTCACCAGGACACTCAAATGAAGCTTTCTTT. The chain combines TRBV18 with TRBJ1-1; a possible D gene is TRBD1 (5 bases). The length of the CDR3 is 13 residues. V dropped 2 bases and J dropped 7 bases, with 11 bases sitting between them. The germline CDR1 and CDR2 sequences are KGHSH and LQKENI.

This CDR3 is CASSESLPNTEAFF. The CDR3 bases are TGTGCCAGCAGTGAAAGCTTGCCGAACACTGAAGCTTTCTTT. The chain uses TRBV6-1 and TRBJ1-1; D gene ambiguous. The CDR3 has 14 amino acids. Germline V gives CDR1 MNHNS, CDR2 SASEGT. V lost 2 bases and J 1 base, leaving 8 bases between the germline ends.

This clone was found once. This chain uses TRBV19 with TRBJ2-7; a weak D match, TRBD2 (5 bases). Looked up from germline, CDR1 is LNHDA and CDR2 is SQIVND (reference sequence). V lost 5 bases to trimming and J lost 4 bases, with 15 bases between them. CDR3 length: 14 amino acids. In DNA, the CDR3 is TGTGCCAGTAGTGGGAGCGATCGAGGGTACGAGCAGTACTTC. Protein sequence: CASSGSDRGYEQYF.

The chain links TRBV5-6 to TRBJ1-2; D unclear. Germline V gene data show CDR1 as SGHDT and CDR2 as YYEEEE. The CDR3 sequence is 13 residues long. The V end lost 3 bases, the J end lost 2 bases, and 8 bases lay between the germline ends. CDR3 loop: CASSSTWNYGYTF. Written as DNA, the CDR3 is TGTGCCAGCAGCTCTACGTGGAACTATGGCTACACCTTC.

The chain links TRBV25-1 to TRBJ1-1; 8 bases are shared with TRBD1. CDR1 MGHDK and CDR2 SYGVNS come from the germline V gene. This CDR3 comprises 13 residues. Trimming took 4 bases from V and 14 from J; bases not matched to a gene: 12. Here the CDR3 DNA reads TGTGCCAGCAGTGGAAGCCTGACAGGGGCCAGGTTCTTT. Amino acid sequence: CASSGSLTGARFF.

The V call is TRBV15, the J call TRBJ2-2; 9 positions match TRBD2. The V and J ends lost 1 base and 4 bases, in that order; junction bases with no gene match: 4. CDR1 and CDR2 from the germline V gene are LNHNV and YYDKDF (reference sequence). The CDR3 covers 16 residues. The CDR3 DNA sequence: TGTGCCACCAGCAGAGTAGCAGCGGGAGGCACCGGGGAGCTGTTTTTT. Protein: CATSRVAAGGTGELFF.

The chain recombines TRBV19 with TRBJ1-2; D might be TRBD1 (6 bases). Trimming took 9 bases from V and 5 from J, leaving 13 bases between them. CDR1 is LNHDA and CDR2 is SQIVND in the germline V gene (reference sequence). This CDR3 spans 12 amino acids. The CDR3 here is CASGTGYYGYTF. The CDR3 nucleotides read TGTGCCAGCGGAACAGGGTATTATGGCTACACCTTC.

The chain recombines TRBV4-2 with TRBJ2-2; 10 bases are a match to TRBD2. Germline V gene sequence: CDR1 LGHNA, CDR2 YNFKEQ. The CDR3 spans 17 residues. J was trimmed by 7 bases and V by 0 bases; bases with no gene match: 8. DNA for the CDR3: TGTGCCAGCAGCCAAGACCTCGGGACTAGCGAGGTCGGGGAGCTGTTTTTT. This gives the protein CASSQDLGTSEVGELFF.

The chain uses TRBV9 and TRBJ1-2; 12 bases line up with TRBD1. The V gene's germline CDR1 is SGDLS and CDR2 YYNGEE. The length of the CDR3 is 15 residues. The junction had 7 bases not matched to a gene; V was cut back by 4 bases and J by 6 bases. DNA of the CDR3: TGTGCCAGCAGCATCCGGGACAGGGGGCAAAATGGCTACACCTTC. Translated, it gives CASSIRDRGQNGYTF.

The J gene is TRBJ2-1, the V gene TRBV6-6; no reliable D call. The CDR3 length is 15 residues. Germline V gene data show CDR1 as MNHNY and CDR2 as SVGAGI (reference sequence). V lost 2 bases and J lost 3, with 11 bases in between. The CDR3, as DNA: TGTGCCAGCAGTTACGAAGCCTCTAACTACAATGAGCAGTTCTTC. Encoded protein: CASSYEASNYNEQFF.

The V and J genes are TRBV11-1 and TRBJ2-7; TRBD1 matches 7 bases. Trimming cost V 5 bases and J 3 bases; bases outside gene matches: 4. CDR3 size: 13 residues. CDR1 is SGHAT and CDR2 is FQDESV in the germline V gene (reference sequence). The CDR3 DNA follows: TGTGCCAGCAGCGGTAGGGACAGCTACGAGCAGTACTTC. This sequence encodes CASSGRDSYEQYF.